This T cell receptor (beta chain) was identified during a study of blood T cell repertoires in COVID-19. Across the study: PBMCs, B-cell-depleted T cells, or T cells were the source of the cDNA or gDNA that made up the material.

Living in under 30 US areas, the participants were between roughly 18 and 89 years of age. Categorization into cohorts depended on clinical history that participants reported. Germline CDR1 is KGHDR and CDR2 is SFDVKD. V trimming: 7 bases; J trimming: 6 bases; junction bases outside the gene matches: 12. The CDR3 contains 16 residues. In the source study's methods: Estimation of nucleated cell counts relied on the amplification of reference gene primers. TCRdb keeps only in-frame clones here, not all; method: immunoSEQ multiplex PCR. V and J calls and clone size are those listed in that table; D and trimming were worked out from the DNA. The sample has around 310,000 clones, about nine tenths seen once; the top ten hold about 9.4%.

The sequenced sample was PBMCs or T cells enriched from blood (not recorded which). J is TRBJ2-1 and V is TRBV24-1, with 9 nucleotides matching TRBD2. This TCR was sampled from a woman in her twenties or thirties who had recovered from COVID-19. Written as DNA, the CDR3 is TGTGCCACCAGCGGGGCTCGCGGGAGGGCGAGCAATGAGCAGTTCTTC. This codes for CATSGARGRASNEQFF.